This T cell receptor (beta chain) stems from a study of shared clonotypes between healthy human individuals. Sequenced by immunoSEQ multiplex PCR; TCRdb stores in-frame clones only, minus some. This table holds 490,000 or so clones, about 82% found once. The V gene's germline CDR1 is MNHEY and CDR2 SMNVEV (reference sequence). The CDR3 has 15 residues. The V gene end was trimmed by 7 bases and the J gene end by 1 base; junction bases not matched to a gene: 6. This TCR derives from a woman aged 40 to 50 in good health. Some clones in this sample may be carry-over from other donors' samples. The chain employs TRBV27 and TRBJ2-2, with 7 bases identical to TRBD1. The sample comprised PBMCs. The CDR3 DNA sequence: TGTGCCAGCACCCGGACAGGCGGGAACACCGGGGAGCTGTTTTTT. It translates to CASTRTGGNTGELFF.